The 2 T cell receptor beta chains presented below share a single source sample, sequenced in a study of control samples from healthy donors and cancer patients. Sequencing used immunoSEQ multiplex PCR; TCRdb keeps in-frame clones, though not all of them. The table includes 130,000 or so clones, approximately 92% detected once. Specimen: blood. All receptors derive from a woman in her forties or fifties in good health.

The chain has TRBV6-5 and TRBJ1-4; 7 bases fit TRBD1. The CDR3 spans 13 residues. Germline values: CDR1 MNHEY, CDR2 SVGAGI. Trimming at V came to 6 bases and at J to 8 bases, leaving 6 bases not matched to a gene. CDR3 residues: CASREGAREKLFF. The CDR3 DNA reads TGTGCCAGCAGGGAGGGGGCTCGCGAAAAACTGTTTTTT.

CDR3 sequence (DNA): TGTGCCAGCAGCCCTCGGCAGTTCCCAGATACGCAGTATTTT. Its protein product is CASSPRQFPDTQYF. This chain links TRBV9 with TRBJ2-3; D is unclear. This CDR3 contains 14 residues. With 4 bases removed from V and 4 bases from J, the gap between germline ends came to 13 bases. Germline V CDR1 and CDR2: SGDLS, YYNGEE.